This T cell receptor beta chain was retrieved from a study of a mutant IDH1 vaccine in newly diagnosed glioma. At the level of the study: Following radiotherapy alone, or alongside temozolomide cycles, vaccination was started after an interval of 4-6 weeks.

The time point here: week 11, during vaccination. Vaccinated patients received 300 ug of mutant IDH1 20-mer peptide per dose, with topical imiquimod. Libraries were prepared by immunoSEQ multiplex PCR; TCRdb keeps only in-frame clonotypes and omits some of them. The sample consists of some 130,000 clones, around three quarters of them appearing once. The CDR3 is 14 amino acids. Germline V CDR1 and CDR2: SGHTA, FQGNSA. V shed 5 bases and J shed 0 bases, with 11 bases lying between them. Comment on this clone: The antigen is undetermined.

The chain is built from TRBV7-2 and TRBJ2-7; a possible D gene is TRBD2 (5 bases). This TCR was recovered from a man in his forties with glioma. Sample: PBMCs, taken from a glioma patient whose treatment included an IDH1 peptide vaccine. Here the CDR3 DNA reads TGTGCCAGCAGCCTCCGGGGTAACTCCTACGAGCAGTACTTC. Translation gives CASSLRGNSYEQYF.